The entry below describes one TCR beta chain. The antigen remains unidentified. CDR1 is SGHTA and CDR2 is FQGNSA in the germline V gene. The CDR3 runs to 15 residues. Trimming shortened V by 4 bases and J by 10 bases, and 19 bases separated the two germline ends. Study results and caveats: In terms of TCR gene usage, tumor memory CD4+ T cells clustered together with blood and lymph node memory CD4+ cells, as well as with lymph node naive CD4+ cells.

Full-length variable regions came from constant-region reverse primers plus semi-nested Nested Universal Primer A PCR. Each CDR3 protein is one row after TCRdb ran MiXCR on the 5' RACE reads. This sample carries 35,000 to 50,000 distinct CDR3 sequences, about 29% of them seen once, and the ten largest clones take approximately 4.1%. The memory fraction was CD4+CD45RO+CD25- cells. Specimen: tumor-infiltrating memory CD4+ T cells sorted from the breast tumor. The subset was: memory CD4+ T cells, CD4+CD45RO+CD25-. The receptor was derived from a female donor with breast cancer. The rearrangement uses TRBV7-2 and TRBJ1-4; TRBD1 might be the D (6 bases). Here the CDR3 reads CASSSLDSPRGKLFF. The CDR3 bases are TGTGCCAGCAGCTCTCTGGACAGTCCTCGGGGAAAACTGTTTTTT. The full variable domain, with the rest looked up from reference TRBV7-2 and TRBJ1-4, is GAGVSQSPSNKVTEKGKDVELRCDPISGHTALYWYRQSLGQGLEFLIYFQGNSAPDKSGLPSDRFSAERTGGSVSTLTIQRTQQEDSAVYLCASSSLDSPRGKLFFGSGTQLSVL.